This paragraph reports one T cell receptor beta chain. V shed 1 base and J 5 bases; nucleotides not matched to a gene: 5. Germline V gene sequence: CDR1 SGHTA, CDR2 FQGNSA. This CDR3 has 14 amino acids. The entry originates in a study of blood T cell repertoires in COVID-19. Profiled with immunoSEQ multiplex PCR; TCRdb holds only in-frame clones, not every one. This table holds approximately 170,000 clones, about 74% found once. The gene calls are TRBV7-2 and TRBJ2-7; 7 positions match TRBD2. The TCR was taken from an elderly woman with acute or convalescent COVID-19. The specimen was peripheral blood. The CDR3 sequence: CASSLGGLRHEQYF. The CDR3 DNA follows: TGTGCCAGCAGCTTAGGGGGACTACGCCACGAGCAGTACTTC.